These T cell receptor beta chains were read from a single sample in a study of cytomegalovirus exposure and HLA in healthy donors. The assay was immunoSEQ multiplex PCR, and TCRdb's table has in-frame clones only and misses some. The repertoire holds 160,000 or so clones, with around 88% as singletons. The sequenced sample was PBMCs. All receptors come from a woman under 40 in good health and CMV-seronegative. The CDR3 runs from the conserved cysteine through the conserved F or W. A D gene is named only where the DNA matches it firmly. Only part of the rows carry a size: once, few, many, or a class if the clone is expanded.

v_call	j_call	d_call	clone_size	cdr3_nt	cdr3_aa
TRBV6-5	TRBJ2-2	-	-	TGTGCCAGCAGTTACTCGTTCGCCCGTAACACCGGGGAGCTGTTTTTT	CASSYSFARNTGELFF
TRBV9	TRBJ1-1	TRBD1	-	TGTGCCAGCAGCGTAGGACAGGGGGAACCAAGGGGGCCTGAAGCTTTCTTT	CASSVGQGEPRGPEAFF
TRBV7-9	TRBJ2-7	-	-	TGTGCCAGCAGCCCCGCGGGCTATAATGGGTACTTC	CASSPAGYNGYF
TRBV7-3	TRBJ2-7	TRBD2	-	TGTGCCAGCAGCCCCCAAGCAAGGGGACTAGCGGGAGGTTACGAGCAGTACTTC	CASSPQARGLAGGYEQYF
TRBV10-3	TRBJ1-1	-	-	TGTGCCATCGGAGGAGGGGCGTACACTGAAGCTTTCTTT	CAIGGGAYTEAFF
TRBV14	TRBJ2-2	TRBD2	-	TGTGCCAGCAGCCTCCGACTAGCGGGGGCCGGGGAGCTGTTTTTT	CASSLRLAGAGELFF
TRBV5-1	TRBJ2-5	TRBD1	-	TGCGCCAGCAGCTTGGAGCTTGCGGACAGGGCCCGGGGCGATCCAACTTTTGGGACCCAGTACTTC	CASSLELADRARGDPTFGTQYF
TRBV27	TRBJ2-1	TRBD2	-	TGTGCCAGTCAACCCTCGGCGGGAGCTTCCTACAATGAGCAGTTCTTC	CASQPSAGASYNEQFF
TRBV5-1	TRBJ2-2	-	-	TGCGCCAGCAGCTTCTCGGGGGAGGACGGGGAGCTGTTTTTT	CASSFSGEDGELFF
TRBV7-9	TRBJ2-7	-	-	TGTGCCACCAAGCACGACCGCAGGGGCGACGAGCAGTACTTC	CATKHDRRGDEQYF
TRBV7-9	TRBJ2-3	-	-	TGTGCCAGCAGCAACCCGGGGCGGGGTATCACAGATACGCAGTATTTT	CASSNPGRGITDTQYF
TRBV6-6	TRBJ2-5	-	-	TGTGCCAGCAGTTTCTCAAGGGACTCCCAAGAGACCCAGTACTTC	CASSFSRDSQETQYF
TRBV7-9	TRBJ2-7	-	-	TGTGCCAGCAGCTTCCAGGGCCACGAGCAGTACTTC	CASSFQGHEQYF
TRBV6-1	TRBJ2-5	-	-	TGTGCCAGCAAGAAACTAGCCATCGGAGAGCAGTACTTC	CASKKLAIGEQYF
TRBV7-6	TRBJ2-5	TRBD2	-	TGTGCCAGCAGCTCCCGCTCGGGACTAGCGGAGGGCCGCTCAGAGACCCAGTACTTC	CASSSRSGLAEGRSETQYF
TRBV10-2	TRBJ1-5	-	-	TGCGCCAGCAGAGACAGTCCGGGGGGCAATCAGCCCCAGCATTTT	CASRDSPGGNQPQHF
TRBV6-1	TRBJ2-1	-	-	TGTGCCAGCAGTGAATCAAACAATGAGCAGTTCTTC	CASSESNNEQFF
TRBV5-1	TRBJ1-4	-	-	TGCGCCAGCAGCTTGGCTGGCAGGGTGGACGAAAAACTGTTTTTT	CASSLAGRVDEKLFF
TRBV7-2	TRBJ2-3	-	once	TGTGCCAGCAGCTTAGCCCTCCGCACAGGGAGCACAGATACGCAGTATTTT	CASSLALRTGSTDTQYF
TRBV9	TRBJ2-3	-	-	TGTGCCAGCAGCCCCAGACAGACTAGCACAGATACGCAGTATTTT	CASSPRQTSTDTQYF
TRBV5-1	TRBJ1-5	-	few	TGCGCCAGCAGCTTGTTGCAGGGCGGACAGCCCCAGCATTTT	CASSLLQGGQPQHF
TRBV25-1	TRBJ1-2	-	-	TGTGCCAGCAGTGACAGGCCTTTCTATGGCTACACCTTC	CASSDRPFYGYTF
TRBV5-6	TRBJ1-1	TRBD1	-	TGTGCCAGCAGCCCCGGGACAGCTGAAGCTTTCTTT	CASSPGTAEAFF
TRBV7-2	TRBJ2-1	-	-	TGTGCCAGCAGCTTAAACGGACAGCAACACGAGTTCTTC	CASSLNGQQHEFF
TRBV5-1	TRBJ2-6	TRBD1	-	TGCGCCAGCAGCTCGAAAGGACAGGGTCTTGCTGGGGCCAACGTCCTGACTTTC	CASSSKGQGLAGANVLTF
TRBV28	TRBJ2-7	TRBD2	-	TGTGCCAGCAGTCCCCTTCTACTAGCGCTCAAAAGGGCATCCTACGAGCAGTACTTC	CASSPLLLALKRASYEQYF
TRBV5-1	TRBJ2-5	TRBD2	-	TGCGCCAGCAGCCCTACTGGGACTAAATGGGCCGGGGAGACCCAGTACTTC	CASSPTGTKWAGETQYF
TRBV9	TRBJ2-6	-	-	TGTGCCAGCAGCGACCAGGTCTCTGGGGCCAACGTCCTGACTTTC	CASSDQVSGANVLTF
TRBV6-7	TRBJ2-2	TRBD2	-	TGTGCCAGCAGTTACTGGGGGACTATCAGGAACACCGGGGAGCTGTTTTTT	CASSYWGTIRNTGELFF
TRBV5-4	TRBJ2-7	TRBD1	-	TGTGCCAGCAGCTTGAAAGGGACAGAGCACTTC	CASSLKGTEHF
TRBV7-9	TRBJ1-6	-	-	TGTGCCAGCAGCCCCGACAGCTCCTATAATTCACCCCTCCACTTT	CASSPDSSYNSPLHF
TRBV7-9	TRBJ2-2	-	-	TGTGCCAGCAGCCGAGATCGTCTACTTTCGGCCGGGGAGCTGTTTTTT	CASSRDRLLSAGELFF
TRBV5-1	TRBJ2-7	-	-	TGCGCCAGCAGCTTGAGGAGCGAGCAGTACTTC	CASSLRSEQYF
TRBV29-1	TRBJ2-3	TRBD1	-	TGCAGCGTTGCAGGGGCTCCGGACAGGGCGAACACAGATACGCAGTATTTT	CSVAGAPDRANTDTQYF
TRBV20-1	TRBJ1-1	-	-	TGCAGTGCTAGAAGGGGCCCGGAGGCTTTCTTT	CSARRGPEAFF
TRBV6-6	TRBJ1-1	TRBD1	few	TGTGCCAGCAGTTCCACCGGGACAGCTGAAGCTTTCTTT	CASSSTGTAEAFF
TRBV7-3	TRBJ2-7	-	-	TGTGCCAGCGGTGAGACAGCTGTTGGCGAGCAGTACTTC	CASGETAVGEQYF
TRBV11-2	TRBJ1-5	-	-	TGTGCCAGCAGCCCTTCGGCGGGGTATAGCAATCAGCCCCAGCATTTT	CASSPSAGYSNQPQHF
TRBV11-2	TRBJ1-2	-	-	TGTGCCAGCAGCCCAGCCGGGTCTTCTAACTATGGCTACACCTTC	CASSPAGSSNYGYTF
TRBV6-5	TRBJ2-3	TRBD2	-	TGTGCCAGCAGTCGCCGACGGGGAGGGACAGATACGCAGTATTTT	CASSRRRGGTDTQYF
TRBV9	TRBJ1-5	-	-	TGTGCCAGCAGCGTAGCTCCAGATAGCAATCAGCCCCAGCATTTT	CASSVAPDSNQPQHF
TRBV7-2	TRBJ2-7	TRBD2	-	TGTGCCAGCAGCTTAGCGGGGGCTAGCGGGATCAACGAGCAGTACTTC	CASSLAGASGINEQYF
TRBV7-9	TRBJ2-7	TRBD1	-	TGTGCCAGCAGCTTAGTGACAGGGGCCCTGTACGAGCAGTACTTC	CASSLVTGALYEQYF
TRBV2	TRBJ2-6	TRBD1	-	TGTGCCAGCACAAGACAGGGGGCATCGGGGGCCAACGTCCTGACTTTC	CASTRQGASGANVLTF
TRBV5-1	TRBJ1-4	-	-	TGCGCCAGCAGCCTGAGAGGGTACGCAACTAATGAAAAACTGTTTTTT	CASSLRGYATNEKLFF
TRBV19	TRBJ2-5	TRBD2	-	TGTGCCAGTAGTATAGGGCGGGTGGAAGCGGGATTAAAAGAGACCCAGTACTTC	CASSIGRVEAGLKETQYF
TRBV7-9	TRBJ2-3	-	-	TGTGCCAGCAGCAGAACAGGCACAGATACGCAGTATTTT	CASSRTGTDTQYF
TRBV28	TRBJ1-2	TRBD1	few	TGTGCCAGCAGTTCCCCGGGACAGGGGGGGTATGGCTACACCTTC	CASSSPGQGGYGYTF